These 29 T cell receptor beta chains originate from one sample sequenced in a study of cytomegalovirus exposure and HLA in healthy donors. Primers: 60 Vbeta forward and 13 Jbeta reverse. Here immunoSEQ multiplex PCR was the method, and the copy in TCRdb shows in-frame clones only, minus some. The sample consists of around 200,000 clones, around 75% of them appearing once. The source material was PBMCs. These receptor sequences come from a male donor in good health and CMV-seronegative.

V and J are TRBV28 and TRBJ2-7, with D possibly TRBD2 on 5 matching bases. Between the trimmed V and J ends, which lost 3 bases and 0 bases, there was a span of 9 bases. From germline, CDR1 is MDHEN and CDR2 SYDVKM. The length of the CDR3 is 14 residues. As DNA, the CDR3 is TGTGCCAGCAGTTTCCGTGGAGGCTCCTACGAGCAGTACTTC. Amino acid sequence: CASSFRGGSYEQYF.

The rearrangement links TRBV19 to TRBJ1-5; 10 bases are shared with TRBD1. The ends lost 2 bases at V and 1 base at J; junction bases unmatched: 5. Germline values: CDR1 LNHDA, CDR2 SQIVND (reference sequence). The CDR3 extends over 17 amino acids. CDR3 loop: CASSIMSGQGSNQPQHF. The CDR3 DNA follows: TGTGCCAGTAGTATAATGTCGGGACAGGGGAGCAATCAGCCCCAGCATTTT.

The V gene is TRBV7-9, the J gene TRBJ2-3, with D possibly being TRBD2 (6 bases). The CDR3 sequence is 15 residues long. The germline CDR1 and CDR2 sequences are SEHNR and FQNEAQ (reference sequence). The V gene lost 5 bases and the J gene lost 0 bases, with 12 bases spanning the gap. The CDR3 here is CASSPGGTSTDTQYF. The CDR3 nucleotides are TGTGCCAGCAGCCCCGGGGGTACTAGCACAGATACGCAGTATTTT.

This chain uses TRBV4-3 with TRBJ1-3, with TRBD1 matching over 7 bases. After removal of 1 base from V and 7 bases from J, the junction contained 10 bases not matched to a gene. Germline assignment: CDR1 LGHNA and CDR2 YSLEER. The CDR3 covers 16 residues. The CDR3 DNA is TGCGCCAGCAGCCAAGGACCCGGGACAGTCCGCAACACCATATATTTT. Amino acid sequence: CASSQGPGTVRNTIYF.

This clone was detected only a few times. The V and J genes are TRBV4-2 and TRBJ1-2, with 8 bases matching TRBD1. The trim removed 2 bases at V and 5 bases at J, leaving 4 bases unmatched. Germline V gene lookup returns CDR1 LGHNA and CDR2 YNFKEQ. CDR3 length equals 14 residues. The CDR3: CASSQTTGDYGYTF. In nucleotides, the CDR3 is TGTGCCAGCAGCCAAACGACAGGGGATTATGGCTACACCTTC.

V and J are TRBV28 and TRBJ2-7; 10 nucleotides agree with TRBD2. Germline loops: CDR1 MDHEN, CDR2 SYDVKM. CDR3 length: 14 amino acids. Losses at the gene ends were 7 bases for V and 6 bases for J; bases not matched to a gene: 9. Here the CDR3 DNA reads TGTGCCAGCACAGCGGGGGGGCAAGTGGTCGAGCAGTACTTC. It specifies CASTAGGQVVEQYF. The variable domain in full, completed from reference TRBV28 and TRBJ2-7, reads DVKVTQSSRYLVKRTGEKVFLECVQDMDHENMFWYRQDPGLGLRLIYFSYDVKMKEKGDIPEGYSVSREKKERFSLILESASTNQTSMYLCASTAGGQVVEQYFGPGTRLTVT.

The rearrangement links TRBV12-5 to TRBJ1-2, with D possibly being TRBD1 (6 bases). The V end was cut by 2 bases, the J end by 4 bases, with 11 bases between. Per germline, CDR1 LGHNT and CDR2 FRNRAP. This CDR3 is built from 14 residues. The CDR3 reads CASGLIGQFYGYTF. The CDR3 coding sequence is TGTGCTAGTGGTTTGATAGGACAGTTCTATGGCTACACCTTC. The full variable domain, in which reference TRBV12-5 and TRBJ1-2 provide the parts outside the CDR3, is DARVTQTPRHKVTEMGQEVTMRCQPILGHNTVFWYRQTMMQGLELLAYFRNRAPLDDSGMPKDRFSAEMPDATLATLKIQPSEPRDSAVYFCASGLIGQFYGYTFGSGTRLTVV.

This clone has just one count. The chain carries TRBV6-5 and TRBJ1-1; D gene uncertain. V was cut by 7 bases and J by 4 bases, with 13 bases left in between. This CDR3 contains 13 residues. CDR1 and CDR2 from the germline V gene are MNHEY and SVGAGI. The CDR3 is CASTLAGSTEAFF. The CDR3 region has the DNA TGTGCCAGCACCTTGGCGGGGTCCACTGAAGCTTTCTTT.

As for this clone: This sample also contains other DNA sequences that code for the same CDR3. This chain links TRBV30 with TRBJ1-1, with 7 nucleotides matching TRBD1. This CDR3 region has 13 residues. V gave up 2 bases and J gave up 5 bases; unmatched junction bases: 5. Germline CDR1 reads GTSNPN; CDR2 reads SVGIG (reference sequence). Here the CDR3 reads CAWSRSGGTEAFF. The DNA for the CDR3 is TGTGCCTGGAGTAGGTCAGGGGGAACTGAAGCTTTCTTT.

V usage is TRBV9 and J usage is TRBJ2-2; 10 nucleotides align to TRBD2. Germline V gene data show CDR1 as SGDLS and CDR2 as YYNGEE. The CDR3 is 19 amino acids. With V trimmed by 0 bases and J by 5 bases, 13 bases remained unmatched. CDR3 loop: CASSVGLAGARSVTGELFF. The CDR3 DNA reads TGTGCCAGCAGCGTAGGCCTAGCGGGAGCGCGGTCGGTGACCGGGGAGCTGTTTTTT. The full variable domain, rest sourced from reference TRBV9 and TRBJ2-2, is DSGVTQTPKHLITATGQRVTLRCSPRSGDLSVYWYQQSLDQGLQFLIQYYNGEERAKGNILERFSAQQFPDLHSELNLSSLELGDSALYFCASSVGLAGARSVTGELFFGEGSRLTVL.

V and J are TRBV6-5 and TRBJ1-5; D possibly corresponds to TRBD1 (6 bases). This CDR3 is 15 amino acids long. Between the trimmed V and J ends, which lost 5 bases and 6 bases, there was a span of 17 bases. Germline CDR1 MNHEY, CDR2 SVGAGI. The CDR3 loop is CASSAVTGTGQPQHF. CDR3 coding DNA: TGTGCCAGCAGTGCCGTTACAGGGACGGGTCAGCCCCAGCATTTT.

The chain joins TRBV6-6 to TRBJ1-5, with unresolved D. This CDR3 contains 15 residues. Trimming removed 9 bases at V and 0 bases at J, with 15 bases between. Germline CDR1 reads MNHNY; CDR2 reads SVGAGI (reference sequence). Here the CDR3 reads CASQNGVYSNQPQHF. The DNA of the CDR3 is TGTGCCAGTCAAAACGGGGTATATAGCAATCAGCCCCAGCATTTT.

J is TRBJ2-5 and V is TRBV7-9, with a possible D match to TRBD2 (6 bases). The end of the DNA aligns better with TRBJ2-7, so the J call may be wrong. This CDR3 has 15 amino acids. Germline-derived CDR1 and CDR2 are SEHNR and FQNEAQ (reference sequence). For the CDR3, the DNA is TGTGCCAGCAGCCCTCATGGGACTTACTCCTACGAGCAGTACTTC. It specifies CASSPHGTYSYEQYF.

There are a few counts of this clone. This sequence joins TRBV4-3 and TRBJ2-7, with a weak D call TRBD1 (6 bases). The germline V gene encodes CDR1 LGHNA and CDR2 YSLEER. CDR3 size: 14 residues. V was clipped by 0 bases and J by 0 bases, with 6 bases between them. The DNA for the CDR3 is TGCGCCAGCAGCCAAGAGGACAGCTCCTACGAGCAGTACTTC. As protein: CASSQEDSSYEQYF.

The chain uses TRBV19 and TRBJ2-1; 8 bases fit TRBD1. This CDR3 region has 18 residues. The germline V gene has CDR1 LNHDA and CDR2 SQIVND (reference sequence). V trimming: 0 bases; J trimming: 4 bases; junction bases outside the gene matches: 11. CDR3 amino acids: CASSIDPPGGLGYNEQFF. CDR3 DNA: TGTGCCAGTAGTATAGATCCCCCAGGGGGCCTGGGTTACAATGAGCAGTTCTTC.

A few counts support this clone. J is TRBJ1-1 and V is TRBV19; 7 nucleotides match TRBD1. CDR3 length: 14 residues. Trimming took 5 bases from V and 3 from J; bases not matched to a gene: 6. The germline V gene encodes CDR1 LNHDA and CDR2 SQIVND (reference sequence). CDR3 loop: CASSLRQGDTEAFF. CDR3 DNA sequence: TGTGCCAGTAGTCTCCGACAGGGTGACACTGAAGCTTTCTTT. The full variable domain, its missing parts supplied by reference TRBV19 and TRBJ1-1, is DGGITQSPKYLFRKEGQNVTLSCEQNLNHDAMYWYRQDPGQGLRLIYYSQIVNDFQKGDIAEGYSVSREKKESFPLTVTSAQKNPTAFYLCASSLRQGDTEAFFGQGTRLTVV.

This rearrangement joins TRBV27 to TRBJ2-7; tentatively, D is TRBD1 (7 bases). The CDR3 totals 14 residues. V was shortened by 3 bases and J by 6 bases, with 15 bases between the two germline ends. The germline gives CDR1 MNHEY, CDR2 SMNVEV (reference sequence). The CDR3 DNA sequence: TGTGCCAGCAGTTTGTCAGGGGGGCCTCGCGAGCAGTACTTC. It codes for CASSLSGGPREQYF.

The table lists this clone with a few counts. The chain links TRBV15 to TRBJ2-7; 10 nucleotides align to TRBD1. The CDR3 spans 16 residues. Germline-derived CDR1 and CDR2 are LNHNV and YYDKDF (reference sequence). With 0 bases clipped from V and 3 bases from J, the junction kept 5 bases outside the gene matches. CDR3 coding DNA: TGTGCCACCAGCAGAGACACGGGACAGGGGATCTACGAGCAGTACTTC. Its translation: CATSRDTGQGIYEQYF.

This chain links TRBV25-1 with TRBJ2-3, with 7 bases lining up with TRBD1. Germline CDR1 is MGHDK and CDR2 is SYGVNS. With 3 bases clipped from V and 1 base from J, the junction kept 1 base outside the gene matches. The CDR3 is made up of 14 amino acids. The CDR3, as DNA: TGTGCCAGCAGTGAGGGACAGCGCACAGATACGCAGTATTTT. It specifies CASSEGQRTDTQYF.

The genes are TRBV7-3 and TRBJ2-6; 10 bases align to TRBD1. Germline V gene data show CDR1 as SGHTA and CDR2 as FQGTGA. This CDR3 comprises 20 residues. The V segment lost 3 bases and the J segment 0 bases; nucleotides outside the gene matches: 11. CDR3 nucleotide sequence: TGTGCCAGCAGCTTGAAGTTAGGGACAGGGGACTTCTCTGGGGCCAACGTCCTGACTTTC. This gives the protein CASSLKLGTGDFSGANVLTF. The full variable domain, completed using reference TRBV7-3 and TRBJ2-6, is GAGVSQTPSNKVTEKGKYVELRCDPISGHTALYWYRQSLGQGPEFLIYFQGTGAADDSGLPNDRFFAVRPEGSVSTLKIQRTERGDSAVYLCASSLKLGTGDFSGANVLTFGAGSRLTVL.

The chain carries TRBV19 and TRBJ2-3; TRBD2 matches at 9 bases. CDR1 and CDR2 from the germline V gene are LNHDA and SQIVND (reference sequence). The CDR3 sequence is 15 residues long. V shed 8 bases, J shed 4 bases, and the junction held 10 bases outside the gene matches. CDR3 nucleotide sequence: TGTGCCAGTCACCACGGCGGGAGGGGATCAGATACGCAGTATTTT. Protein sequence: CASHHGGRGSDTQYF.

The V gene is TRBV7-3, the J gene TRBJ2-3; no definite D call. The CDR3 length is 14 residues. The V end was cut by 5 bases, the J end by 4 bases, with 13 bases between. The V gene's germline CDR1 is SGHTA and CDR2 FQGTGA. The CDR3 protein is CASSQKTGPDTQYF. In nucleotides, the CDR3 is TGTGCCAGCAGCCAAAAGACTGGCCCAGATACGCAGTATTTT.

The rearrangement uses TRBV7-2 and TRBJ2-5; D perhaps matches TRBD2 (5 bases). The ends were cut back, 2 bases at V and 5 bases at J, with 9 bases in the middle. The CDR3 has 13 residues. Germline lookup yields CDR1 SGHTA and CDR2 FQGNSA. CDR3: CASSLFREETQYF. For the CDR3, the DNA is TGTGCCAGCAGCTTATTTAGGGAGGAGACCCAGTACTTC.

This clone showed up many times. The rearrangement uses TRBV11-3 and TRBJ1-1; D unresolved. Trimming took 5 bases from V and 3 from J, leaving 19 bases between them. The CDR3 runs to 16 residues. CDR1 and CDR2 from the germline V gene are SGHNT and YENEEA. CDR3 DNA: TGTGCCAGCAGCGCAAGCCGGTGGGCTTCGGACACTGAAGCTTTCTTT. Amino acid sequence: CASSASRWASDTEAFF.

The gene calls are TRBV30 and TRBJ1-3, with D possibly matching TRBD1 (5 bases). Germline-derived CDR1 and CDR2 are GTSNPN and SVGIG (reference sequence). The CDR3 has 16 amino acids. V was cut by 5 bases and J by 0 bases, with 17 bases left in between. CDR3 sequence: CAWGGTASLSGNTIYF. CDR3 nucleotides: TGTGCCTGGGGGGGGACGGCCTCACTCTCTGGAAACACCATATATTTT.

This clone was counted a few times. This sequence joins TRBV28 and TRBJ2-3; 7 bases match TRBD1. The V gene's germline CDR1 is MDHEN and CDR2 SYDVKM. The CDR3 contains 14 residues. V shed 5 bases, J shed 1 base, and the junction held 3 bases outside the gene matches. The CDR3: CASSRGQRTDTQYF. The CDR3 DNA sequence: TGTGCCAGCAGTAGGGGACAGCGCACAGATACGCAGTATTTT. The full variable domain, with the rest looked up from reference TRBV28 and TRBJ2-3, is DVKVTQSSRYLVKRTGEKVFLECVQDMDHENMFWYRQDPGLGLRLIYFSYDVKMKEKGDIPEGYSVSREKKERFSLILESASTNQTSMYLCASSRGQRTDTQYFGPGTRLTVL.

This clone was seen more than once but under ten times. This chain connects TRBV28 to TRBJ1-5, with D uncertain. This CDR3 is built from 14 residues. Trimming removed 2 bases at V and 5 bases at J, with 10 bases between. Germline V gene lookup returns CDR1 MDHEN and CDR2 SYDVKM. The DNA of the CDR3 is TGTGCCAGCAGTTTAAGGCAGAGGTATCAGCCCCAGCATTTT. Protein product: CASSLRQRYQPQHF.

This clone was detected a few times. This chain connects TRBV10-3 to TRBJ1-5; possibly TRBD1 for D (5 bases). Germline V gene sequence: CDR1 ENHRY, CDR2 SYGVKD. The CDR3 has 13 amino acids. V was pared by 6 bases and J by 7 bases, with 13 bases between. The CDR3 bases are TGTGCCATCAGATATGACAGAACCCAGCCCCAGCATTTT. Amino acids: CAIRYDRTQPQHF.

The chain employs TRBV30 and TRBJ2-4, with 10 bases fitting TRBD1. Germline CDR1 reads GTSNPN; CDR2 reads SVGIG (reference sequence). CDR3 length equals 16 residues. The V gene end was trimmed by 1 base and the J gene end by 3 bases; junction bases not matched to a gene: 6. CDR3 coding DNA: TGTGCCTGGAGTGCCCCGACAGGGGGCGGCAAAAACATTCAGTACTTC. Translation gives CAWSAPTGGGKNIQYF.